Listed here are 32 T cell receptor beta chains from one sample, sequenced in a study of CD8 T cells in Susac syndrome. Random hexamers were used to reverse transcribe the RNA input (roughly 0.5 to 1 ug). TCRdb passed the immunoSEQ multiplex PCR reads through MiXCR, listing each CDR3 protein once. Among 200,000 to 300,000 distinct CDR3 sequences listed, roughly 95% were seen once. The sample comprised CD4+ T cells from PBMCs. These receptor sequences come from a human donor with Susac syndrome.

The chain carries TRBV6-2 or TRBV6-3 and TRBJ1-5, with D unresolved. The CDR3 is made up of 12 amino acids. The V gene lost 2 bases and the J gene lost 11 bases, with 10 bases spanning the gap. Germline-derived CDR1 and CDR2 are MNHEY and SVGEGT. The CDR3 DNA is TGTGCCAGCAGTTACCCGTCGAGGACCCAGCATTTT. Translated, it gives CASSYPSRTQHF.

The chain is built from TRBV30 and TRBJ2-5; tentatively, D is TRBD1 (5 bases). CDR1 and CDR2 from the germline V gene are GTSNPN and SVGIG (reference sequence). This CDR3 is built from 13 residues. Between the trimmed V and J ends, which lost 2 bases and 4 bases, there was a span of 11 bases. The DNA of the CDR3 is TGTGCCTGGAGTCAAGGGGCATCAGAGACCCAGTACTTC. Its protein product is CAWSQGASETQYF.

The V call is TRBV29-1, the J call TRBJ2-7; 14 bases are a match to TRBD2. The CDR3 length is 14 residues. Per the germline V gene, CDR1 is SQVTM and CDR2 is ANQGSEA. Germline trimming cut 7 bases from V and 3 bases from J; bases unmatched to any gene: 5. The CDR3 region has the DNA TGCAGCGCCTTTGGGACTAGCGGGAGCTACGAGCAGTACTTC. Translation: CSAFGTSGSYEQYF.

The V call is TRBV27, the J call TRBJ2-7; D may match TRBD1 or TRBD2 (6 bases each). Germline lookup yields CDR1 MNHEY and CDR2 SMNVEV (reference sequence). Trimming left V 2 bases short and J 5 bases short, with 13 bases between. This CDR3 is built from 14 residues. CDR3 in DNA: TGTGCCAGCAGTTTAGATAGGGGGGTCGACGAGCAGTACTTC. Translating it yields CASSLDRGVDEQYF.

The chain has TRBV4-2 and TRBJ1-2; D is unclear. CDR3 length: 13 residues. Trimming cost V 5 bases and J 8 bases, with 15 bases left between them. Germline CDR1 and CDR2: LGHNA and YNFKEQ. CDR3 bases: TGTGCCAGCAGCACGCCCTCGCCTGGGGGCTACACCTTC. Translating gives CASSTPSPGGYTF.

The chain links TRBV20-1 to TRBJ2-3; D possibly uses TRBD1 or TRBD2 (5 bases each). CDR1 is DFQATT, CDR2 SNEGSKA, per germline (reference sequence). Trimming pared 6 bases from V and 0 bases from J, leaving 16 bases between. The CDR3 totals 15 residues. In DNA form, the CDR3 reads TGCAGTGCAGCAGGGACGTCTGCTAGCACAGATACGCAGTATTTT. It yields the protein CSAAGTSASTDTQYF.

This rearrangement joins TRBV4-1 to TRBJ1-5; D gene unclear. Deletions cut 0 bases from V and 0 bases from J, with 6 bases between. CDR1 is MGHRA, CDR2 YSYEKL, per germline. The CDR3 extends over 15 amino acids. CDR3 in amino acids: CASSQDVNSNQPQHF. In nucleotides, the CDR3 is TGCGCCAGCAGCCAAGATGTGAATAGCAATCAGCCCCAGCATTTT.

This chain connects TRBV30 to TRBJ1-1; 7 bases are a match to TRBD1. The V gene end was trimmed by 7 bases and the J gene end by 0 bases; junction bases not matched to a gene: 14. The CDR3 is made up of 16 amino acids. The V gene's germline CDR1 is GTSNPN and CDR2 SVGIG (reference sequence). This CDR3 reads CALLTGLGNMNTEAFF. DNA for the CDR3: TGTGCCTTATTGACAGGGCTGGGTAACATGAACACTGAAGCTTTCTTT.

The rearrangement uses TRBV19 and TRBJ2-1; 7 positions agree with TRBD2. V lost 9 bases and J lost 4; bases outside the gene matches: 12. There are 15 residues in the CDR3. The germline V gene encodes CDR1 LNHDA and CDR2 SQIVND (reference sequence). The CDR3 here is CASKSTPLAYNEQFF. DNA of the CDR3: TGTGCCAGCAAGTCCACCCCACTAGCGTACAATGAGCAGTTCTTC.

The J gene is TRBJ1-1, the V gene TRBV20-1; unclear D gene. The CDR3 contains 12 residues. The V gene's germline CDR1 is DFQATT and CDR2 SNEGSKA (reference sequence). Trimming removed 1 base from V and 7 bases from J, with 10 bases in between. CDR3 protein: CSARVDGYEAFF. DNA of the CDR3: TGCAGTGCTAGAGTGGACGGCTATGAAGCTTTCTTT.

The chain has TRBV20-1 and TRBJ2-5; maybe TRBD2 (6 bases). This CDR3 has 11 amino acids. Looked up from germline, CDR1 is DFQATT and CDR2 is SNEGSKA (reference sequence). The germline V and J ends were trimmed by 8 bases and 5 bases, with 12 bases remaining between them. The CDR3 protein is CSPLSGETQYF. The CDR3 bases are TGCAGTCCTCTAAGCGGGGAGACCCAGTACTTC.

The sample holds one count of this clonotype. The DNA for the CDR3 is TGTGCCAGCACCCAACTAATCTGGTCTCAAGAAGCTTTCTTT. Its protein product is CASTQLIWSQEAFF. The V and J genes are TRBV7-2 and TRBJ1-1; D gene ambiguous. Germline values: CDR1 SGHTA, CDR2 FQGNSA. The CDR3 contains 14 residues. V dropped 7 bases and J dropped 8 bases, with 20 bases sitting between them. The full variable domain, rest sourced from reference TRBV7-2 and TRBJ1-1, is GAGVSQSPSNKVTEKGKDVELRCDPISGHTALYWYRQSLGQGLEFLIYFQGNSAPDKSGLPSDRFSAERTGGSVSTLTIQRTQQEDSAVYLCASTQLIWSQEAFFGQGTRLTVV.

The genes are TRBV11-2 and TRBJ1-4; D is uncertain. Germline CDR1 reads SGHAT; CDR2 reads FQNNGV. The CDR3 contains 13 residues. The V gene lost 0 bases and the J gene lost 6 bases, with 5 bases spanning the gap. CDR3 region: CASSLDVYEKLFF. CDR3 sequence (DNA): TGTGCCAGCAGCTTAGATGTCTATGAAAAACTGTTTTTT.

The chain employs TRBV28 and TRBJ2-4, with D maybe TRBD1 (5 bases). Germline V CDR1 and CDR2: MDHEN, SYDVKM. This CDR3 contains 15 residues. The V end was cut by 9 bases, the J end by 0 bases, with 15 bases between. The CDR3 loop is CAREPTEEAKNIQYF. CDR3 coding DNA: TGTGCCAGGGAGCCGACAGAAGAAGCCAAAAACATTCAGTACTTC.

The chain joins TRBV10-3 to TRBJ1-1, with D tentatively TRBD1 (5 bases). Germline assignment: CDR1 ENHRY and CDR2 SYGVKD. CDR3 size: 14 residues. The V and J ends lost 10 bases and 1 base respectively, with 16 bases between them. The CDR3 is CATSAQQENTEAFF. As DNA, the CDR3 is TGTGCCACTTCGGCCCAACAGGAGAACACTGAAGCTTTCTTT.

This clonotype was seen only once. The chain couples TRBV25-1 to TRBJ1-2; D is perhaps TRBD1 (6 bases). V was clipped by 2 bases and J by 4 bases, with 17 bases between them. Germline CDR1 and CDR2: MGHDK and SYGVNS. This CDR3 is built from 16 residues. Written as DNA, the CDR3 is TGTGCCAGCAGTGAACCTACAGGGACCCTAGCCTATGGCTACACCTTC. Its protein is CASSEPTGTLAYGYTF.

The V gene is TRBV28, the J gene TRBJ1-5, with unresolved D. V was pared by 3 bases and J by 0 bases, with 6 bases between. Looked up from germline, CDR1 is MDHEN and CDR2 is SYDVKM. The CDR3 spans 14 residues. CDR3 DNA sequence: TGTGCCAGCAGTTTTCCAGATAGCAATCAGCCCCAGCATTTT. This gives the protein CASSFPDSNQPQHF. Drawing the rest from reference TRBV28 and TRBJ1-5, the complete variable domain is DVKVTQSSRYLVKRTGEKVFLECVQDMDHENMFWYRQDPGLGLRLIYFSYDVKMKEKGDIPEGYSVSREKKERFSLILESASTNQTSMYLCASSFPDSNQPQHFGDGTRLSIL.

This clonotype was observed once. The chain couples TRBV5-1 to TRBJ1-1; possible D gene TRBD1, 6 bases. The CDR3 covers 14 residues. Between the trimmed V and J ends, which lost 3 bases and 4 bases, there was a span of 13 bases. The germline V gene encodes CDR1 SGHRS and CDR2 YFSETQ. CDR3 region: CASSSNTGSTEAFF. The CDR3 DNA reads TGCGCCAGCAGCTCAAATACAGGGAGCACTGAAGCTTTCTTT.

V is TRBV19 and J is TRBJ2-1; tentatively, D is TRBD2 (5 bases). Trimming pared 6 bases from V and 6 bases from J, leaving 15 bases between. The CDR3 covers 14 residues. CDR1 and CDR2 from the germline V gene are LNHDA and SQIVND (reference sequence). The chain's CDR3 is CASREKGAANEQFF. The DNA for the CDR3 is TGTGCCAGTAGAGAGAAGGGAGCGGCCAATGAGCAGTTCTTC.

This clonotype has a single count. This chain links TRBV27 with TRBJ2-7, with 9 bases aligning to TRBD2. Germline loops: CDR1 MNHEY, CDR2 SMNVEV (reference sequence). V dropped 5 bases and J dropped 5; count of bases not matched to a gene: 7. This CDR3 region has 14 residues. CDR3 residues: CASSPWTSDDEQYF. CDR3 nucleotide sequence: TGTGCCAGCAGTCCCTGGACTAGCGATGACGAGCAGTACTTC.

V usage is TRBV9 and J usage is TRBJ1-1; D is unclear. Germline CDR1 and CDR2: SGDLS and YYNGEE. The CDR3 loop spans 14 amino acids. The V end lost 0 bases, the J end lost 3 bases, and 9 bases lay between the germline ends. The CDR3 DNA reads TGTGCCAGCAGCGTAGCCCTCCAGTACACTGAAGCTTTCTTT. Translated: CASSVALQYTEAFF.

The chain recombines TRBV23-1 with TRBJ1-4; D uncertain. TRBV23-1 is an ORF, and what it does is uncertain. Trimming shortened V by 3 bases and J by 8 bases, and 4 bases separated the two germline ends. CDR3 length equals 11 residues. The CDR3 DNA reads TGCGCCAGCAGTCACGGAGAAAAACTGTTTTTT. Amino acid sequence: CASSHGEKLFF.

This chain uses TRBV5-6 with TRBJ2-1; 10 bases match TRBD1. Germline CDR1 SGHDT, CDR2 YYEEEE. The CDR3 sequence is 15 residues long. Trimming took 7 bases from V and 6 from J; bases not matched to a gene: 10. The CDR3 sequence: CASRTTGQGTNEQFF. For the CDR3, the DNA is TGTGCCAGCCGGACCACGGGACAGGGGACCAATGAGCAGTTCTTC.

CDR3 loop: CASRKGPGLGYQETQYF. The CDR3 DNA follows: TGCGCCAGCAGAAAAGGTCCGGGACTAGGGTACCAAGAGACCCAGTACTTC. The V and J genes are TRBV5-1 and TRBJ2-5; 8 nucleotides match TRBD2. Losses at the gene ends were 5 bases for V and 0 bases for J; bases not matched to a gene: 12. CDR3 length: 17 residues. Germline V lookup: CDR1 SGHRS, CDR2 YFSETQ.

The chain is built from TRBV20-1 and TRBJ2-7; no clear D gene. CDR3 length: 12 amino acids. V was cut by 3 bases and J by 5 bases, with 11 bases left in between. The germline V gene has CDR1 DFQATT and CDR2 SNEGSKA (reference sequence). In nucleotides, the CDR3 is TGCAGTGCTAGTAATCGCCGTAACGAGCAGTACTTC. It specifies CSASNRRNEQYF.

V is TRBV20-1 and J is TRBJ2-1; D gene uncertain. The CDR3 is made up of 13 amino acids. Germline lookup yields CDR1 DFQATT and CDR2 SNEGSKA (reference sequence). Trimming took off 6 bases at V and 1 base at J, with 10 bases between the two ends. CDR3 loop: CSAKEVSYNEQFF. DNA of the CDR3: TGCAGTGCCAAAGAGGTTTCCTACAATGAGCAGTTCTTC.

This clonotype was detected only once. The V gene is TRBV24-1, the J gene TRBJ2-7; a possible D gene is TRBD2 (5 bases). V lost 2 bases to trimming and J lost 5 bases, with 9 bases between them. Germline CDR1 KGHDR, CDR2 SFDVKD. This CDR3 has 13 amino acids. The CDR3 region has the DNA TGTGCCACCAGTGATTCGAGGGCCAACGAGCAGTACTTC. Translated, it gives CATSDSRANEQYF.

The CDR3 nucleotides are TGCGCCAGCAGCCAAGATTTGGTAGGCCCAGATACGCAGTATTTT. It translates to CASSQDLVGPDTQYF. The chain is built from TRBV4-1 and TRBJ2-3; D unresolved. Germline CDR1 reads MGHRA; CDR2 reads YSYEKL. The CDR3 contains 15 residues. V dropped 0 bases and J dropped 4 bases, with 11 bases sitting between them.

J is TRBJ2-5 and V is TRBV4-1; possibly TRBD1 for D (5 bases). The germline gives CDR1 MGHRA, CDR2 YSYEKL. CDR3 length: 12 amino acids. The V and J ends lost 0 bases and 7 bases respectively, with 6 bases between them. CDR3 nucleotides: TGCGCCAGCAGCCAAGATACAGGGACCCAGTACTTC. This translates into CASSQDTGTQYF.

The chain recombines TRBV5-1 with TRBJ2-7; no firm D call. Germline CDR1 reads SGHRS; CDR2 reads YFSETQ. This CDR3 has 14 residues. V shed 0 bases and J shed 2 bases, with 9 bases lying between them. CDR3 amino acids: CASSLGPVTYEQYF. The CDR3 bases are TGCGCCAGCAGCTTGGGACCTGTAACCTACGAGCAGTACTTC.

The chain has TRBV20-1 and TRBJ2-1; 9 positions match TRBD2. This CDR3 contains 14 residues. Per the germline V gene, CDR1 is DFQATT and CDR2 is SNEGSKA (reference sequence). V shed 1 base and J 8 bases; nucleotides not matched to a gene: 6. In DNA, the CDR3 is TGCAGTGCTAGAGCCGGGACTAGCTTCCATGAGCAGTTCTTC. Amino acids: CSARAGTSFHEQFF.

V gene TRBV15 combines with J gene TRBJ2-5, with 10 bases lining up with TRBD2. J was trimmed by 5 bases and V by 3 bases; bases with no gene match: 6. Germline-derived CDR1 and CDR2 are LNHNV and YYDKDF (reference sequence). The CDR3 has 15 residues. CDR3 sequence reads: CATSRPSGRTETQYF. In nucleotides, the CDR3 is TGTGCCACCAGCAGGCCTAGCGGGAGAACGGAGACCCAGTACTTC.